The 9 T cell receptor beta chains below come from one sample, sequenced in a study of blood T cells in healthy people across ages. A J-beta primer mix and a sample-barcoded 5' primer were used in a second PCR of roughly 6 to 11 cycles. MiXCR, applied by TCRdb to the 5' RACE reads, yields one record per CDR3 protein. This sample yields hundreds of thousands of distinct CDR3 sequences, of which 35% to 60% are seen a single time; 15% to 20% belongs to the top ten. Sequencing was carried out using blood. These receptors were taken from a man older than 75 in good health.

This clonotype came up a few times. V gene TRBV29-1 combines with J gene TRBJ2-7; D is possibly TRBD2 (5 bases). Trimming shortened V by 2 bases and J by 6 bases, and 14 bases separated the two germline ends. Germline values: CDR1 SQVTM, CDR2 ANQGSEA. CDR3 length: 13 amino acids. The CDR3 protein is CSVELPGLGEQYF. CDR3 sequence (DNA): TGCAGCGTTGAATTACCGGGATTAGGCGAGCAGTACTTC.

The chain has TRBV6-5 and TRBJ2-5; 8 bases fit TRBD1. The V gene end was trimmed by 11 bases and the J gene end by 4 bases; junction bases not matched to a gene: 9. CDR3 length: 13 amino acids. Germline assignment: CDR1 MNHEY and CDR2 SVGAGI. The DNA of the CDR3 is TGTGCCGGCAAAGGACAGGGCCTAGAGACCCAGTACTTC. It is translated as CAGKGQGLETQYF.

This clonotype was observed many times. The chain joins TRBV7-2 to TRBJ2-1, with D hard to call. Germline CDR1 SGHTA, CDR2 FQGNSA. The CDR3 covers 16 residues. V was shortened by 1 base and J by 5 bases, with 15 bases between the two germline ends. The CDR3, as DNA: TGTGCCAGCAGCTTAGGGCCAGGAGTCACTGACAATGAGCAGTTCTTC. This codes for CASSLGPGVTDNEQFF.

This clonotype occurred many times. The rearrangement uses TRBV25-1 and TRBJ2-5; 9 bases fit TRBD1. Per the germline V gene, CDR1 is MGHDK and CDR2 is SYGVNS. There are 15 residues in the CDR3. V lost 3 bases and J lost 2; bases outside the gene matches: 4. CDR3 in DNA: TGTGCCAGCAGTGAGACAGGGGGTTTTCAAGAGACCCAGTACTTC. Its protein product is CASSETGGFQETQYF. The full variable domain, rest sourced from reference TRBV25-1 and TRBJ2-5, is EADIYQTPRYLVIGTGKKITLECSQTMGHDKMYWYQQDPGMELHLIHYSYGVNSTEKGDLSSESTVSRIRTEHFPLTLESARPSHTSQYLCASSETGGFQETQYFGPGTRLLVL.

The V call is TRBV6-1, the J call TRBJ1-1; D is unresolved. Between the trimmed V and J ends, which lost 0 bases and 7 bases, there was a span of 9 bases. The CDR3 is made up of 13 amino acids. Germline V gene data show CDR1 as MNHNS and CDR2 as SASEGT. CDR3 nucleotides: TGTGCCAGCAGTGAAGCGATCGGGAGTGAAGCTTTCTTT. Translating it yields CASSEAIGSEAFF.

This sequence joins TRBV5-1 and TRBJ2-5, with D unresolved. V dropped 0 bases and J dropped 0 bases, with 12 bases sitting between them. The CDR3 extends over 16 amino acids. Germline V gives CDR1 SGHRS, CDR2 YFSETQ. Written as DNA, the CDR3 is TGCGCCAGCAGCTTGGTTTTAGCCAGGTACCAAGAGACCCAGTACTTC. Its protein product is CASSLVLARYQETQYF.

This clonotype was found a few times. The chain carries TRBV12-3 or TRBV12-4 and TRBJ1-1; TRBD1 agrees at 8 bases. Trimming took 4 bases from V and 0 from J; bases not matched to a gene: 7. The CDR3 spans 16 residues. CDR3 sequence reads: CASSWGTGPMNTEAFF. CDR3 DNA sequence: TGTGCCAGCAGTTGGGGGACAGGACCTATGAACACTGAAGCTTTCTTT.

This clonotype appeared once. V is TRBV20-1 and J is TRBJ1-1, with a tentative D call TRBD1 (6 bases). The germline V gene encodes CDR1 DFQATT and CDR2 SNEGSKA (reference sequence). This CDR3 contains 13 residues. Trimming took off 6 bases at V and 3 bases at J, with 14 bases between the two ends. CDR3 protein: CSAARGQDTEAFF. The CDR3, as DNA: TGCAGTGCCGCCCGGGGGCAGGACACTGAAGCTTTCTTT.

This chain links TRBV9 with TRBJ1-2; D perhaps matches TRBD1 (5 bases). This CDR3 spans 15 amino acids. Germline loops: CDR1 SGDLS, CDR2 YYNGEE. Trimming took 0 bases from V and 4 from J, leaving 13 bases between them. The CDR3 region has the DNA TGTGCCAGCAGCGTAGGGCCAGGCAGGGTCTATGGCTACACCTTC. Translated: CASSVGPGRVYGYTF.